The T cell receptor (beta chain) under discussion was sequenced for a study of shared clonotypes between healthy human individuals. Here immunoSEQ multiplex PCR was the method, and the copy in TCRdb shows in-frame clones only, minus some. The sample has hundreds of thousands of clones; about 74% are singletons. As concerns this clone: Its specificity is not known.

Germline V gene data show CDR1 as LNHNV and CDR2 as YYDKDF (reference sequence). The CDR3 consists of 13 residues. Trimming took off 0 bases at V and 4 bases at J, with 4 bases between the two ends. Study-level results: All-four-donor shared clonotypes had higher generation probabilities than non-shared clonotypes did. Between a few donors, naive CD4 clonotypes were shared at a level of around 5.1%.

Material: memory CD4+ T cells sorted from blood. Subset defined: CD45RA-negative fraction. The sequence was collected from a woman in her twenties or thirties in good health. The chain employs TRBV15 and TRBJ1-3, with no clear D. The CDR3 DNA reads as TGTGCCACCAGCAGAGATCCAGGAAACACCATATATTTT. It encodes CATSRDPGNTIYF.